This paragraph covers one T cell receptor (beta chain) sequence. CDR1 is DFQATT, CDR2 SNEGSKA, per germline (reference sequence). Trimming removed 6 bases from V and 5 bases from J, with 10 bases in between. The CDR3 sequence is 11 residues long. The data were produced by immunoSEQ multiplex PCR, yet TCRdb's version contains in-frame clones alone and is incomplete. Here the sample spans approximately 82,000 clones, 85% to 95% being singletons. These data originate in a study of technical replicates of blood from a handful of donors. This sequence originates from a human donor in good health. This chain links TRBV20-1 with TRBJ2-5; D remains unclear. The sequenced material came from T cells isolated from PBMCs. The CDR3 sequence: CSAPKRETQYF. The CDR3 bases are TGCAGTGCCCCGAAGCGTGAGACCCAGTACTTC.